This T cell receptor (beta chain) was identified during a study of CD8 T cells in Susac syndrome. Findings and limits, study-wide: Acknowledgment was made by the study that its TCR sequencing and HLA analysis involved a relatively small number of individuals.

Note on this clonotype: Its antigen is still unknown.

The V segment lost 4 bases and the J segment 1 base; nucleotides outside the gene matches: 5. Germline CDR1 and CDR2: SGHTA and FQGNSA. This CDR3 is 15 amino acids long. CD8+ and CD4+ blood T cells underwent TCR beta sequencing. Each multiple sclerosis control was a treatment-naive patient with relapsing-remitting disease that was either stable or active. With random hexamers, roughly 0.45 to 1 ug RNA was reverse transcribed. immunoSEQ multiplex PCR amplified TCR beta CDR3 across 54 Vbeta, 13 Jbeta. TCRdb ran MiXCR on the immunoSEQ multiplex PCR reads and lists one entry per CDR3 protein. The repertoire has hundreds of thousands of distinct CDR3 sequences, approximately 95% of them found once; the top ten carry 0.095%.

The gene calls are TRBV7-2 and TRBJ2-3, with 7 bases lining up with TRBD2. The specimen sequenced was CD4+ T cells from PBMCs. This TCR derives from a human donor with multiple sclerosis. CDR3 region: CASSSRLAGTDTQYF. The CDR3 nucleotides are TGTGCCAGCAGCTCGAGACTAGCAGGCACAGATACGCAGTATTTT.